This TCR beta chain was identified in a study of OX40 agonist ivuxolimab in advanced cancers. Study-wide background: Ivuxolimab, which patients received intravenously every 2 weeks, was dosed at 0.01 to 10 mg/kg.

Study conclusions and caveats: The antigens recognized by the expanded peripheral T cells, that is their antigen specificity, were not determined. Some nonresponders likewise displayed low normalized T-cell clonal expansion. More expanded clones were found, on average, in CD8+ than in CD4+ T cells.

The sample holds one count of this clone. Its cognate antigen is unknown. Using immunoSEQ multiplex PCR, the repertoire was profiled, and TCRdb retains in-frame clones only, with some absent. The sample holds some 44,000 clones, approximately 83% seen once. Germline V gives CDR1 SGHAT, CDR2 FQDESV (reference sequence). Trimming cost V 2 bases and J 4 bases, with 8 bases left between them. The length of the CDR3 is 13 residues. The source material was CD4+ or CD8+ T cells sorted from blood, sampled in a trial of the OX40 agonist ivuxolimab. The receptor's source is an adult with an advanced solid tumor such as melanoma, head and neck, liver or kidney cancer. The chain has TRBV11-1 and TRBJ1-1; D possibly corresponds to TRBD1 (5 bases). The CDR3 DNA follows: TGTGCCAGCAGCTTATTCGGGGGCACTGAAGCTTTCTTT. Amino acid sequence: CASSLFGGTEAFF.